The 27 T cell receptor beta chains below all came from one sample that was sequenced in a study of blood T cell repertoires in COVID-19. The protocol was immunoSEQ multiplex PCR, while the TCRdb copy is restricted to in-frame clones and leaves out a portion. This table has approximately 120,000 clones, roughly 75% appearing once. Specimen: peripheral blood. These receptors were collected from a human donor in a cohort sampled during active or convalescent COVID-19.

This chain uses TRBV28 with TRBJ1-5; D is unresolved. Trimming pared 2 bases from V and 7 bases from J, leaving 12 bases between. The CDR3 contains 14 residues. Germline V gene data show CDR1 as MDHEN and CDR2 as SYDVKM. The CDR3 nucleotides read TGTGCCAGCAGTTTAATCGCGGCGACGCAGCCCCAGCATTTT. Protein: CASSLIAATQPQHF.

The V and J genes are TRBV19 and TRBJ2-3, with a possible D match to TRBD1 (7 bases). Looked up from germline, CDR1 is LNHDA and CDR2 is SQIVND (reference sequence). V was clipped by 3 bases and J by 4 bases, with 11 bases between them. The CDR3 has 14 amino acids. Written as DNA, the CDR3 is TGTGCCAGTAGTATGCAGGGGGGAGCAGATACGCAGTATTTT. Its protein product is CASSMQGGADTQYF. Supplemented by reference TRBV19 and TRBJ2-3, the full variable domain reads DGGITQSPKYLFRKEGQNVTLSCEQNLNHDAMYWYRQDPGQGLRLIYYSQIVNDFQKGDIAEGYSVSREKKESFPLTVTSAQKNPTAFYLCASSMQGGADTQYFGPGTRLTVL.

The chain combines TRBV7-3 with TRBJ2-3; 12 nucleotides match TRBD2. Germline CDR1 reads SGHTA; CDR2 reads FQGTGA. Trimming removed 6 bases from V and 0 bases from J; junction bases left unmatched: 7. This CDR3 is 17 amino acids long. CDR3 coding DNA: TGTGCCAGCAGTTCAGGACTAGCGGGACCTAGCACAGATACGCAGTATTTT. It yields the protein CASSSGLAGPSTDTQYF.

The chain employs TRBV19 and TRBJ2-1; 9 nucleotides align to TRBD2. Germline CDR1 and CDR2: LNHDA and SQIVND (reference sequence). CDR3 length: 16 residues. J was trimmed by 10 bases and V by 0 bases; bases with no gene match: 10. The DNA for the CDR3 is TGTGCCAGTAGTATAGATCGAGGGTGGCGGGAGGGCGAGCAGTTCTTC. Its protein is CASSIDRGWREGEQFF. Full variable domain (outside the CDR3, taken from reference TRBV19 and TRBJ2-1): DGGITQSPKYLFRKEGQNVTLSCEQNLNHDAMYWYRQDPGQGLRLIYYSQIVNDFQKGDIAEGYSVSREKKESFPLTVTSAQKNPTAFYLCASSIDRGWREGEQFFGPGTRLTVL.

V usage is TRBV7-9 and J usage is TRBJ2-2, with 7 bases lining up with TRBD1. The V gene's germline CDR1 is SEHNR and CDR2 FQNEAQ (reference sequence). The CDR3 extends over 15 amino acids. V gave up 4 bases and J gave up 4 bases; unmatched junction bases: 6. The CDR3 is CASSSRDSVTGELFF. The CDR3 DNA follows: TGTGCCAGCAGCTCACGGGACAGTGTCACCGGGGAGCTGTTTTTT.

V usage is TRBV24-1 and J usage is TRBJ1-2, with 9 bases that match TRBD1. J was trimmed by 7 bases and V by 6 bases; bases with no gene match: 14. The CDR3 sequence is 16 residues long. The germline V gene encodes CDR1 KGHDR and CDR2 SFDVKD. CDR3 bases: TGTGCCACCAGTCAAGCGGACAGGGGAGGAGGGGGTGGCTACACCTTC. Residues: CATSQADRGGGGGYTF.

This clone showed up just a few times. This chain links TRBV5-5 with TRBJ1-6; no firm D call. CDR3 length: 15 residues. V lost 2 bases to trimming and J lost 9 bases, with 15 bases between them. Germline V lookup: CDR1 SGHKS, CDR2 YYEKEE (reference sequence). In nucleotides, the CDR3 is TGTGCCAGCAGCTTTGACCGAAGGGAGGCTTCACCCCTCCACTTT. Translated, it gives CASSFDRREASPLHF.

This clone turned up a few times. The genes are TRBV3-1 (or the pseudogene TRBV3-2) and TRBJ1-3, with D possibly TRBD1 on 5 matching bases. Trimming pared 4 bases from V and 0 bases from J, leaving 13 bases between. Germline V CDR1 and CDR2: LGHDT, YNNKEL (reference sequence). The CDR3 is made up of 16 amino acids. The CDR3 loop is CASSPLTGVSGNTIYF. The DNA for the CDR3 is TGTGCCAGCAGCCCCCTCACAGGAGTCTCTGGAAACACCATATATTTT.

The chain combines TRBV6-5 with TRBJ1-1; 9 bases are a match to TRBD1. CDR1 MNHEY and CDR2 SVGAGI come from the germline V gene. CDR3 length equals 13 residues. Trimming removed 7 bases from V and 4 bases from J; junction bases left unmatched: 4. The CDR3 nucleotides read TGTGCCAGCAATAGACAGGGGGTCACTGAAGCTTTCTTT. Residues: CASNRQGVTEAFF.

The chain has TRBV28 and TRBJ2-1, with 7 bases matching TRBD1. Trimming at V came to 9 bases and at J to 3 bases, leaving 8 bases not matched to a gene. The CDR3 contains 14 residues. Germline V gives CDR1 MDHEN, CDR2 SYDVKM. CDR3 residues: CASRHRGFYNEQFF. DNA of the CDR3: TGTGCCAGTCGACACAGGGGCTTCTACAATGAGCAGTTCTTC.

The genes are TRBV18 and TRBJ2-7; possible D gene TRBD1, 6 bases. The CDR3 runs 14 residues. Trimming left V 0 bases short and J 6 bases short, with 12 bases between. Germline loops: CDR1 KGHSH, CDR2 LQKENI. CDR3 bases: TGTGCCAGCTCACCACCGGACAGCCGCGGCGAGCAGTACTTC. Amino acids: CASSPPDSRGEQYF.

The rearrangement links TRBV29-1 to TRBJ2-7, with TRBD2 matching over 12 bases. This CDR3 spans 13 amino acids. Germline CDR1 reads SQVTM; CDR2 reads ANQGSEA. V shed 6 bases, J shed 4 bases, and the junction held 4 bases outside the gene matches. The CDR3 DNA is TGCAGCGTAAGGACTAGCGGGACGTACGAGCAGTACTTC. Protein: CSVRTSGTYEQYF.

The CDR3 loop reads CASSRGQGAQEQYF. CDR3 DNA: TGCGCCAGCAGCCGGGGACAGGGGGCGCAAGAGCAGTACTTC. V and J are TRBV5-1 and TRBJ2-7; 12 bases match TRBD1. The CDR3 length is 14 residues. Trimming at V came to 4 bases and at J to 7 bases, leaving 6 bases not matched to a gene. The germline V gene has CDR1 SGHRS and CDR2 YFSETQ.

The V and J genes are TRBV28 and TRBJ1-1, with D uncertain. CDR3 size: 16 residues. Deletions cut 6 bases from V and 5 bases from J, with 22 bases between. Germline V lookup: CDR1 MDHEN, CDR2 SYDVKM. For the CDR3, the DNA is TGTGCCAGCAGACTGAGGTTCGGGGTCGGTGGAACTGAAGCTTTCTTT. It translates to CASRLRFGVGGTEAFF.

This chain connects TRBV5-4 to TRBJ1-2, with 7 bases lining up with TRBD1. V shed 4 bases, J shed 4 bases, and the junction held 16 bases outside the gene matches. The germline V gene encodes CDR1 SGHNT and CDR2 YYREEE (reference sequence). The CDR3 is 17 residues long. In nucleotides, the CDR3 is TGTGCCAGCAGCCCTGGGGCGGGACAGATCTCGTTCTATGGCTACACCTTC. This encodes CASSPGAGQISFYGYTF.

This clone was recorded only once. V usage is TRBV9 and J usage is TRBJ2-1; D perhaps matches TRBD2 (5 bases). There are 16 residues in the CDR3. The V gene lost 0 bases and the J gene lost 3 bases, with 13 bases spanning the gap. CDR1 is SGDLS, CDR2 YYNGEE, per germline. The CDR3 coding sequence is TGTGCCAGCAGCGTAGGGACTCTTCTCGTCTACAATGAGCAGTTCTTC. It specifies CASSVGTLLVYNEQFF.

J is TRBJ1-6 and V is TRBV7-2, with 9 bases matching TRBD1. The CDR3 is made up of 16 amino acids. The J segment lost 7 bases and the V segment lost 4 bases, leaving 8 bases of the junction unmatched. Germline values: CDR1 SGHTA, CDR2 FQGNSA. The CDR3 here is CASSSRDRVDNSPLHF. Here the CDR3 DNA reads TGTGCCAGCAGCTCTAGGGACAGGGTTGACAATTCACCCCTCCACTTT.

V and J are TRBV5-1 and TRBJ2-7; 9 bases are shared with TRBD2. Germline values: CDR1 SGHRS, CDR2 YFSETQ. Losses at the gene ends were 4 bases for V and 2 bases for J; bases not matched to a gene: 10. The CDR3 contains 16 residues. CDR3 amino acids: CASSPSAGGPTYEQYF. For the CDR3, the DNA is TGCGCCAGCAGCCCGTCAGCGGGAGGCCCTACCTACGAGCAGTACTTC.

Concerning this clone: Other DNA sequences of this sample code for an identical CDR3. V and J are TRBV6-5 and TRBJ2-5; D might be TRBD2 (6 bases). V shed 3 bases and J shed 5 bases, with 10 bases lying between them. The CDR3 spans 13 residues. The germline V gene has CDR1 MNHEY and CDR2 SVGAGI. The CDR3 DNA reads TGTGCCAGCAGTTATGGAGGGCGGGAGACCCAGTACTTC. Translated: CASSYGGRETQYF.

The chain recombines TRBV2 with TRBJ1-2; TRBD1 matches at 7 bases. The CDR3 length is 13 residues. The trim removed 7 bases at V and 9 bases at J, leaving 11 bases unmatched. Germline-derived CDR1 and CDR2 are SNHLY and FYNNEI. This CDR3 is CASTLGTDRSYTF. The CDR3 DNA sequence: TGTGCCAGCACCCTCGGGACAGACAGGAGCTACACCTTC.

As DNA, the CDR3 is TGCGCCAGCAGCCTCGCAGCTGGAAACACCATATATTTT. This gives the protein CASSLAAGNTIYF. The chain has TRBV4-3 and TRBJ1-3, with D uncertain. The CDR3 totals 13 residues. V lost 4 bases and J lost 2, with 6 bases in between. CDR1 is LGHNA and CDR2 is YSLEER in the germline V gene.

The V and J genes are TRBV11-3 and TRBJ1-1, with D possibly TRBD1 on 5 matching bases. V was pared by 5 bases and J by 0 bases, with 7 bases between. The CDR3 is made up of 13 amino acids. CDR1 and CDR2 (germline): SGHNT, YENEEA. CDR3 sequence: CASSRGVNTEAFF. The CDR3 DNA is TGTGCCAGCAGCCGGGGGGTGAACACTGAAGCTTTCTTT.

The chain links TRBV29-1 to TRBJ2-2, with TRBD1 identical over 9 bases. Germline V gene lookup returns CDR1 SQVTM and CDR2 ANQGSEA. This CDR3 contains 13 residues. The V and J ends lost 4 bases and 6 bases, in that order; junction bases with no gene match: 3. Here the CDR3 reads CSVGTGGSGELFF. In DNA, the CDR3 is TGCAGCGTTGGAACAGGGGGCTCCGGGGAGCTGTTTTTT.

V is TRBV7-2 and J is TRBJ1-1, with D uncertain. This CDR3 has 13 amino acids. V shed 3 bases and J shed 0 bases, with 5 bases lying between them. Germline CDR1 SGHTA, CDR2 FQGNSA. CDR3 region: CASSFSLNTEAFF. As DNA, the CDR3 is TGTGCCAGCAGCTTCTCTCTGAACACTGAAGCTTTCTTT.

The rearrangement uses TRBV28 and TRBJ2-7; tentative D call: TRBD2 (6 bases). Per germline, CDR1 MDHEN and CDR2 SYDVKM. This CDR3 is built from 14 residues. V lost 1 base and J lost 6, with 13 bases in between. This CDR3 is CASSLYGSSFEQYF. CDR3 nucleotide sequence: TGTGCCAGCAGTTTATACGGGAGCTCGTTCGAGCAGTACTTC.

This clone was picked up a small number of times. The chain recombines TRBV10-3 with TRBJ1-1; D not resolved. Trimming cost V 7 bases and J 8 bases, with 20 bases left between them. The CDR3 runs to 14 residues. From germline, CDR1 is ENHRY and CDR2 SYGVKD. CDR3 sequence reads: CAITGNGFVSEAFF. CDR3 coding DNA: TGTGCCATCACCGGGAACGGGTTTGTTTCGGAAGCTTTCTTT.

V gene TRBV6-2 or TRBV6-3 combines with J gene TRBJ1-2; 9 bases match TRBD1. This CDR3 is 15 amino acids long. CDR1 is MNHEY, CDR2 SVGEGT, per germline. The junction had 5 bases not matched to a gene; V was cut back by 2 bases and J by 4 bases. The CDR3 protein is CASSYVDRGIYGYTF. CDR3 bases: TGTGCCAGCAGTTACGTCGACAGGGGGATCTATGGCTACACCTTC.